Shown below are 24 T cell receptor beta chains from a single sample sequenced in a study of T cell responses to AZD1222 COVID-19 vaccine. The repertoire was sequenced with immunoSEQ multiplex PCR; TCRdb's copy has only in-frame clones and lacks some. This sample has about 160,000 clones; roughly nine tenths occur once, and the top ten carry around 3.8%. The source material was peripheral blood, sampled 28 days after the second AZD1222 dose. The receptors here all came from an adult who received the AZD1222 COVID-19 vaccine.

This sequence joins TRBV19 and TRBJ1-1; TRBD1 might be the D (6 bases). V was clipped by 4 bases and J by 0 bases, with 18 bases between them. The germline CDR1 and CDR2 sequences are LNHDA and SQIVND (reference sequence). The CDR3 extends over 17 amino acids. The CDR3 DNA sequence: TGTGCCAGTAGTACCCCGACAGGCTCGGGTGTGAACACTGAAGCTTTCTTT. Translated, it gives CASSTPTGSGVNTEAFF.

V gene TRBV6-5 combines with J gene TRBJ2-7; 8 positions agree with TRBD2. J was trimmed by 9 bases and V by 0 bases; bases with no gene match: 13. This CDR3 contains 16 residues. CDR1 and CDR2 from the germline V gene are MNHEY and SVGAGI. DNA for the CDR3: TGTGCCAGCAGTTACTCGAGTAGCGGGGTCCAGGTGGCGCAGTACTTC. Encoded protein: CASSYSSSGVQVAQYF.

The CDR3, as DNA: TGTGCCAGCAGTGAACAGGGACCGTTACTTAATGAAAAACTGTTTTTT. Protein sequence: CASSEQGPLLNEKLFF. The chain is built from TRBV2 and TRBJ1-4; D possibly corresponds to TRBD1 (5 bases). Trimming stripped 2 bases from V and 4 bases from J, with 14 bases between. Germline loops: CDR1 SNHLY, CDR2 FYNNEI. CDR3 size: 16 residues.

CDR3 sequence reads: CASSLVPWTGSEAFF. DNA of the CDR3: TGTGCCAGCAGCTTAGTCCCCTGGACAGGTAGTGAAGCTTTCTTT. This chain joins TRBV11-3 and TRBJ1-1, with 7 bases matching TRBD1. The CDR3 extends over 15 amino acids. Germline CDR1 is SGHNT and CDR2 is YENEEA. Trimming at V came to 1 base and at J to 7 bases, leaving 9 bases not matched to a gene.

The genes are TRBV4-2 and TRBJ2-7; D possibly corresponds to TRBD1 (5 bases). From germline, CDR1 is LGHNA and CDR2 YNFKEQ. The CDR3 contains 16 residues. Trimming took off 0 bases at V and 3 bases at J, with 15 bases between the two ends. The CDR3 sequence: CASSQDRFGANYEQYF. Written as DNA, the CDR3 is TGTGCCAGCAGCCAAGATCGGTTTGGGGCTAACTACGAGCAGTACTTC.

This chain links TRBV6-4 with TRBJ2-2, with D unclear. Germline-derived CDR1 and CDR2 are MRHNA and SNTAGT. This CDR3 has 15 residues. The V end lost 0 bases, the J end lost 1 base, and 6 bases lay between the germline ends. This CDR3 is CASSDSAGNTGELFF. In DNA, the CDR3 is TGTGCCAGCAGTGACTCCGCAGGGAACACCGGGGAGCTGTTTTTT.

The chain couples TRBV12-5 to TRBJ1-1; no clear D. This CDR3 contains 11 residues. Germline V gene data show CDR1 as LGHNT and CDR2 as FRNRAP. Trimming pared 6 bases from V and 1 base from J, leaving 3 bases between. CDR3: CASGKNTEAFF. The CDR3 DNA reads TGTGCTAGTGGAAAGAACACTGAAGCTTTCTTT.

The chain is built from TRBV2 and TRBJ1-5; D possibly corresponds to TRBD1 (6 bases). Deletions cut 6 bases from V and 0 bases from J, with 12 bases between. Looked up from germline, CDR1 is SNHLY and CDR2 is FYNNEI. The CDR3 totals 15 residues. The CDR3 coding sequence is TGTGCCAGCAGGCTCTCAGGGGCTAGCAATCAGCCCCAGCATTTT. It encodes CASRLSGASNQPQHF.

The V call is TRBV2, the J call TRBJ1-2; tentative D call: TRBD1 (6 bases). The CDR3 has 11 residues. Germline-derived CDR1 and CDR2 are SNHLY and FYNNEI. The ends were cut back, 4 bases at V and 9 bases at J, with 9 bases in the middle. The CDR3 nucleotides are TGTGCCAGCAGTGGCGACAGGAGCTACACCTTC. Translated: CASSGDRSYTF.

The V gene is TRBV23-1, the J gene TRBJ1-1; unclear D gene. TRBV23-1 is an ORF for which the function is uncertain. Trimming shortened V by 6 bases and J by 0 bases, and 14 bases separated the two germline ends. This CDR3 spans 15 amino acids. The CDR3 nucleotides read TGCGCCAGCAGCCTAAATGGGGTTATGAACACTGAAGCTTTCTTT. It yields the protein CASSLNGVMNTEAFF.

Here the CDR3 DNA reads TGTGCCAGCTCACCCGGGGTCGCGGTCAATGAGCAGTTCTTC. Encoded protein: CASSPGVAVNEQFF. The V and J genes are TRBV18 and TRBJ2-1, with TRBD2 as a possible D gene (5 bases). CDR1 and CDR2 (germline): KGHSH, LQKENI. V was trimmed by 3 bases and J by 6 bases, leaving 12 bases between them. This CDR3 is 14 amino acids long.

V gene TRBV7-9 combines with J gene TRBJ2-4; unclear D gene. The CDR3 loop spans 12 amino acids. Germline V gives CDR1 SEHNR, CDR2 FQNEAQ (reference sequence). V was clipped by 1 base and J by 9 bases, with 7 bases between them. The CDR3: CASSLVEGIQYF. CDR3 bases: TGTGCCAGCAGCTTAGTTGAAGGCATTCAGTACTTC.

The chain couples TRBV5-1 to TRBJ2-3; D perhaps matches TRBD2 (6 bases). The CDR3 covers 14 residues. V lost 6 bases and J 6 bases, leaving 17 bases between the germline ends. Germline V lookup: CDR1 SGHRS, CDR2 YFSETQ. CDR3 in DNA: TGCGCCAGCACCGTGGGTAGGGGAGGTGATACGCAGTATTTT. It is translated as CASTVGRGGDTQYF.

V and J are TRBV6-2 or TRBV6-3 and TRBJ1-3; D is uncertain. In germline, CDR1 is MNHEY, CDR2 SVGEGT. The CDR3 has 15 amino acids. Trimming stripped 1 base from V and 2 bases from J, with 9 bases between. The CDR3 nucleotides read TGTGCCAGCAGTTACTTTGCCCGACCTGGAAACACCATATATTTT. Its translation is CASSYFARPGNTIYF.

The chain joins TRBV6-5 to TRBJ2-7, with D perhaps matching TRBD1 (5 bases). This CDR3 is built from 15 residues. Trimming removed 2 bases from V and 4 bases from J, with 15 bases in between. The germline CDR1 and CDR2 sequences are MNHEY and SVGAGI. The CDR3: CASSYRSYRYYEQYF. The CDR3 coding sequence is TGTGCCAGCAGTTACCGATCCTACAGGTATTACGAGCAGTACTTC.

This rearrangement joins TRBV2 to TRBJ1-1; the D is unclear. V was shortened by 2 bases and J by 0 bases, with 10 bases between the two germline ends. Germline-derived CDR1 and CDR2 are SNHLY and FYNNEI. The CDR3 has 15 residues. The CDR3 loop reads CASSEQAVMNTEAFF. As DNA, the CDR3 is TGTGCCAGCAGTGAACAGGCCGTGATGAACACTGAAGCTTTCTTT.

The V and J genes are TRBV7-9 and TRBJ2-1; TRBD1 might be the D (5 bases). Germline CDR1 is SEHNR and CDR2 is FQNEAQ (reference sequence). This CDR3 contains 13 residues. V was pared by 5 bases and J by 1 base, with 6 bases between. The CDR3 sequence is CASSGASYNEQFF. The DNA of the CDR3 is TGTGCCAGCAGCGGGGCATCCTACAATGAGCAGTTCTTC.

In DNA, the CDR3 is TGTGCCAGCAGCGTCCGGGGCTATGGCTACACCTTC. Its protein product is CASSVRGYGYTF. The chain joins TRBV6-5 to TRBJ1-2; D unresolved. The germline gives CDR1 MNHEY, CDR2 SVGAGI. V was cut by 6 bases and J by 4 bases, with 9 bases left in between. The CDR3 has 12 amino acids.

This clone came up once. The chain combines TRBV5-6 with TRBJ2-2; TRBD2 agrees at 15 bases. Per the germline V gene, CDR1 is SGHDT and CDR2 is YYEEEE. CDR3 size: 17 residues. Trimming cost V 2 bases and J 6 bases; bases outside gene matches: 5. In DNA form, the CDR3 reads TGTGCCAGCAGCTTACGGACTAGCGGGAGGGACCCCGGGGAGCTGTTTTTT. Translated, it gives CASSLRTSGRDPGELFF.

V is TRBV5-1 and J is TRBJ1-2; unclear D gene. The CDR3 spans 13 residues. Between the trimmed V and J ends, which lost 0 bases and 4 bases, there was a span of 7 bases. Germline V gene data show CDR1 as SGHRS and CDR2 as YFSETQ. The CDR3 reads CASSLEAAYGYTF. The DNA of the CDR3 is TGCGCCAGCAGCTTGGAGGCGGCCTATGGCTACACCTTC.

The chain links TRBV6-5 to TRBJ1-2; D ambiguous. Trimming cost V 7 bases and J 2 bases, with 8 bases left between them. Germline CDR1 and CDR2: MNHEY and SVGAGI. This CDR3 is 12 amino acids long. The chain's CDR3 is CASTRVNYGYTF. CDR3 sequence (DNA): TGTGCCAGCACTAGGGTGAACTATGGCTACACCTTC.

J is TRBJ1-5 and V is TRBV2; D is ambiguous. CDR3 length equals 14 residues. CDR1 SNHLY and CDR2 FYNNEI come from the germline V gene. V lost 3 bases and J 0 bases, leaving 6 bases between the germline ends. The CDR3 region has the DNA TGTGCCAGCAGTGAGATGCATAGCAATCAGCCCCAGCATTTT. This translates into CASSEMHSNQPQHF.

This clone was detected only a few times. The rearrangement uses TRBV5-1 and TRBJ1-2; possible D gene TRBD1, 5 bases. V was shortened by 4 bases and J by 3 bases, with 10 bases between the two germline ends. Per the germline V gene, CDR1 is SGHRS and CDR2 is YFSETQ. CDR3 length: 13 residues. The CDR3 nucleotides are TGCGCCAGCAGCCTGCAGGGTGACTATGGCTACACCTTC. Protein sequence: CASSLQGDYGYTF.

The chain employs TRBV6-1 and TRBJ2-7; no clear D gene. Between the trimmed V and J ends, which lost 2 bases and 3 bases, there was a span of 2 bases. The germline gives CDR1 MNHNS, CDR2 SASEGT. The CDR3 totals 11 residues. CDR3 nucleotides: TGTGCCAGCAGTGAAATCTACGAGCAGTACTTC. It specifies CASSEIYEQYF.